The next 27 T cell receptor beta chains were all read from a single sample in a study of technical replicates of blood from a handful of donors. Clones were sequenced by immunoSEQ multiplex PCR, and TCRdb holds only the in-frame ones, with some missing. This table holds more than 90,000 clones, approximately 95% found once. The sequenced sample was T cells isolated from PBMCs. The receptors originated from a human donor in good health.

The count of this clone is one. This chain connects TRBV9 to TRBJ1-1; 7 nucleotides agree with TRBD1. The V gene's germline CDR1 is SGDLS and CDR2 YYNGEE. There are 12 residues in the CDR3. V shed 3 bases, J shed 6 bases, and the junction held 2 bases outside the gene matches. CDR3 DNA sequence: TGTGCCAGCAGCGGACAGGGTTCTGAAGCTTTCTTT. It is translated as CASSGQGSEAFF.

The V and J genes are TRBV19 and TRBJ1-5; D remains unclear. In germline, CDR1 is LNHDA, CDR2 SQIVND (reference sequence). The CDR3 sequence is 12 residues long. Trimming shortened V by 6 bases and J by 3 bases, and 6 bases separated the two germline ends. The CDR3 sequence: CASSVYNQPQHF. The CDR3, as DNA: TGTGCCAGTAGCGTGTACAATCAGCCCCAGCATTTT.

This clone was detected once. The gene calls are TRBV19 and TRBJ2-1, with D possibly matching TRBD1 (5 bases). Trimming cost V 6 bases and J 8 bases, with 11 bases left between them. CDR3 size: 12 residues. CDR1 and CDR2 (germline): LNHDA, SQIVND (reference sequence). CDR3 sequence: CASSLGVDEQFF. The CDR3 region has the DNA TGTGCCAGTAGCTTAGGGGTAGATGAGCAGTTCTTC.

The genes are TRBV5-4 and TRBJ1-4; 7 bases match TRBD1. Per the germline V gene, CDR1 is SGHNT and CDR2 is YYREEE (reference sequence). The CDR3 covers 15 residues. The V segment lost 1 base and the J segment 8 bases; nucleotides outside the gene matches: 8. Here the CDR3 reads CASSLRGQVSEKLFF. In DNA form, the CDR3 reads TGTGCCAGCAGCTTGAGGGGGCAGGTTAGCGAAAAACTGTTTTTT.

V usage is TRBV27 and J usage is TRBJ1-1; possibly TRBD1 for D (6 bases). From germline, CDR1 is MNHEY and CDR2 SMNVEV (reference sequence). The CDR3 spans 16 residues. The germline V and J ends were trimmed by 6 bases and 1 base, with 18 bases remaining between them. In nucleotides, the CDR3 is TGTGCCAGCAGAGTGGGGGGGGCGATCCCGAACACTGAAGCTTTCTTT. As protein: CASRVGGAIPNTEAFF.

V and J are TRBV11-2 and TRBJ1-1, with 8 bases matching TRBD1. Losses at the gene ends were 6 bases for V and 4 bases for J; bases not matched to a gene: 7. The CDR3 sequence is 14 residues long. Germline assignment: CDR1 SGHAT and CDR2 FQNNGV. This CDR3 reads CASSSGTGFTEAFF. The DNA for the CDR3 is TGTGCCAGCAGTTCCGGGACAGGATTCACTGAAGCTTTCTTT. The whole variable domain, filled in from reference TRBV11-2 and TRBJ1-1, reads EAGVAQSPRYKIIEKRQSVAFWCNPISGHATLYWYQQILGQGPKLLIQFQNNGVVDDSQLPKDRFSAERLKGVDSTLKIQPAKLEDSAVYLCASSSGTGFTEAFFGQGTRLTVV.

The chain joins TRBV25-1 to TRBJ2-7; the D gene is possibly TRBD2 (5 bases). CDR3 length: 13 residues. Trimming cost V 8 bases and J 5 bases, with 16 bases left between them. Looked up from germline, CDR1 is MGHDK and CDR2 is SYGVNS. This chain's CDR3 is CASPKEADDEQYF. The CDR3, as DNA: TGTGCCAGCCCAAAGGAGGCCGACGACGAGCAGTACTTC.

V usage is TRBV6-6 and J usage is TRBJ1-1; 7 bases map to TRBD1. The CDR3 spans 14 residues. CDR1 MNHNY and CDR2 SVGAGI come from the germline V gene (reference sequence). The trim removed 6 bases at V and 0 bases at J, leaving 4 bases unmatched. The CDR3 spells CASRLGQLNTEAFF. For the CDR3, the DNA is TGTGCCAGCAGATTGGGACAGTTGAACACTGAAGCTTTCTTT.

DNA of the CDR3: TGTGCCAGCAGTGTGGTGCTTACTGCCTACGAGCAGTACTTC. It translates to CASSVVLTAYEQYF. The rearrangement joins TRBV2 to TRBJ2-7, with unresolved D. The CDR3 loop spans 14 amino acids. V dropped 4 bases and J dropped 2 bases, with 12 bases sitting between them. The germline gives CDR1 SNHLY, CDR2 FYNNEI.

The J gene is TRBJ2-4, the V gene TRBV21-1; the table names TRBD1, a call not compared with the DNA. TRBV21-1 is recorded as a pseudogene. CDR3 length: 16 amino acids. The CDR3 protein is CASSRPRRTGLGIQYF. CDR3 in DNA: TGTGCCAGCAGCAGACCCCGACGGACAGGGCTGGGCATTCAGTACTTC.

The J gene is TRBJ2-1, the V gene TRBV5-1, with TRBD2 matching over 11 bases. The CDR3 spans 18 residues. Per germline, CDR1 SGHRS and CDR2 YFSETQ. J lost 9 bases, V lost 0 bases, and 14 bases had no gene match. CDR3 loop: CASSLGLAGGHRGVEQFF. CDR3 in DNA: TGCGCCAGCAGCTTGGGTCTAGCGGGAGGACATCGGGGGGTTGAGCAGTTCTTC.

V gene TRBV6-6 combines with J gene TRBJ2-3; possibly TRBD2 for D (6 bases). This CDR3 has 16 residues. Germline CDR1 reads MNHNY; CDR2 reads SVGAGI (reference sequence). V was clipped by 1 base and J by 4 bases, with 15 bases between them. CDR3 in DNA: TGTGCCAGCAGTTACTTGAGTGGGAGGAGGTCAGATACGCAGTATTTT. The encoded protein is CASSYLSGRRSDTQYF.

The chain uses TRBV30 and TRBJ1-2; possible D gene TRBD1, 6 bases. This CDR3 is built from 11 residues. The V gene's germline CDR1 is GTSNPN and CDR2 SVGIG (reference sequence). With 6 bases removed from V and 2 bases from J, the gap between germline ends came to 7 bases. CDR3 in amino acids: CACGQNYGYTF. The CDR3 bases are TGTGCCTGTGGACAGAACTATGGCTACACCTTC.

This rearrangement joins TRBV10-3 to TRBJ1-1; D perhaps matches TRBD1 (6 bases). V was clipped by 7 bases and J by 1 base, with 10 bases between them. The CDR3 spans 13 residues. The germline V gene has CDR1 ENHRY and CDR2 SYGVKD. The CDR3 loop reads CAIKGGGNTEAFF. CDR3 DNA sequence: TGTGCCATCAAAGGGGGGGGGAACACTGAAGCTTTCTTT.

The J gene is TRBJ1-5, the V gene TRBV19, with 7 bases matching TRBD1. The CDR3 consists of 13 residues. The V gene end was trimmed by 5 bases and the J gene end by 9 bases; junction bases not matched to a gene: 7. Germline V CDR1 and CDR2: LNHDA, SQIVND (reference sequence). The CDR3 sequence: CASSVGTAGPQHF. The CDR3 region has the DNA TGTGCCAGTAGTGTGGGGACAGCAGGGCCCCAGCATTTT.

The gene calls are TRBV18 and TRBJ2-5; D is ambiguous. The CDR3 is made up of 14 amino acids. Germline values: CDR1 KGHSH, CDR2 LQKENI. The V end lost 3 bases, the J end lost 5 bases, and 13 bases lay between the germline ends. The CDR3 protein is CASSPREAAETQYF. The CDR3 nucleotides read TGTGCCAGCTCACCCCGCGAGGCAGCCGAGACCCAGTACTTC. The whole variable domain, remainder taken from reference TRBV18 and TRBJ2-5, is NAGVMQNPRHLVRRRGQEARLRCSPMKGHSHVYWYRQLPEEGLKFMVYLQKENIIDESGMPKERFSAEFPKEGPSILRIQQVVRGDSAAYFCASSPREAAETQYFGPGTRLLVL.

V and J are TRBV28 and TRBJ2-7, with a possible D match to TRBD2 (6 bases). Looked up from germline, CDR1 is MDHEN and CDR2 is SYDVKM. The CDR3 length is 15 residues. The ends were cut back, 6 bases at V and 1 base at J, with 16 bases in the middle. The CDR3 coding sequence is TGTGCCAGCAGCCCGGGAGAGGAATTGTCCTACGAGCAGTACTTC. Protein product: CASSPGEELSYEQYF.

V is TRBV9 and J is TRBJ1-1, with 8 bases fitting TRBD1. V lost 0 bases and J lost 8; bases outside the gene matches: 9. The CDR3 sequence is 15 residues long. Germline CDR1 is SGDLS and CDR2 is YYNGEE. The CDR3 region has the DNA TGTGCCAGCAGCGTAGGGATCTGGGGACAGGACGAAGCTTTCTTT. The encoded protein is CASSVGIWGQDEAFF.

The chain recombines TRBV7-2 with TRBJ2-1; D is perhaps TRBD1 (6 bases). There are 15 residues in the CDR3. Germline V lookup: CDR1 SGHTA, CDR2 FQGNSA. Trimming left V 7 bases short and J 0 bases short, with 13 bases between. The CDR3 DNA sequence: TGTGCCAGCACCAACGGACAGTTCTCCTACAATGAGCAGTTCTTC. It encodes CASTNGQFSYNEQFF.

The CDR3 loop is CASSYDRRETQYF. The CDR3 bases are TGTGCCAGCAGCTATGACAGGAGAGAGACCCAGTACTTC. V is TRBV7-3 and J is TRBJ2-5; D possibly corresponds to TRBD1 (6 bases). The CDR3 spans 13 residues. Germline V gives CDR1 SGHTA, CDR2 FQGTGA. Trimming pared 4 bases from V and 4 bases from J, leaving 10 bases between.

J is TRBJ2-7 and V is TRBV9; 7 bases are a match to TRBD1. Germline V CDR1 and CDR2: SGDLS, YYNGEE. This CDR3 has 14 amino acids. J was trimmed by 2 bases and V by 0 bases; bases with no gene match: 2. CDR3 bases: TGTGCCAGCAGCGTAGCTGGACAGGCCTACGAGCAGTACTTC. It specifies CASSVAGQAYEQYF.

The table lists this clone with a count of one. V and J are TRBV7-8 and TRBJ1-1; tentative D call: TRBD1 (6 bases). The CDR3 has 14 amino acids. Trimming removed 5 bases at V and 2 bases at J, with 12 bases between. CDR1 is SGHVS, CDR2 FQNEAQ, per germline. CDR3 sequence: CASSLGHLNTEAFF. The CDR3 DNA reads TGTGCCAGCAGCCTGGGACACCTCAACACTGAAGCTTTCTTT.

The chain couples TRBV14 to TRBJ2-6; D is unclear. CDR1 is SGHDN, CDR2 FVKESK, per germline. The V end lost 2 bases, the J end lost 0 bases, and 14 bases lay between the germline ends. The CDR3 totals 18 residues. CDR3 in amino acids: CASSQWAYLSSGANVLTF. In DNA form, the CDR3 reads TGTGCCAGCAGCCAATGGGCCTACCTGAGCTCTGGGGCCAACGTCCTGACTTTC. The whole variable domain, filled in from reference TRBV14 and TRBJ2-6, reads EAGVTQFPSHSVIEKGQTVTLRCDPISGHDNLYWYRRVMGKEIKFLLHFVKESKQDESGMPNNRFLAERTGGTYSTLKVQPAELEDSGVYFCASSQWAYLSSGANVLTFGAGSRLTVL.

The chain combines TRBV14 with TRBJ1-1; D uncertain. CDR3 length equals 13 residues. V lost 1 base and J 1 base, leaving 4 bases between the germline ends. The germline V gene has CDR1 SGHDN and CDR2 FVKESK. This CDR3 reads CASSQAGNTEAFF. The CDR3 DNA reads TGTGCCAGCAGCCAAGCAGGGAACACTGAAGCTTTCTTT.

The V gene is TRBV5-1, the J gene TRBJ2-4; 7 bases align to TRBD1. Germline-derived CDR1 and CDR2 are SGHRS and YFSETQ. The CDR3 contains 13 residues. V gave up 0 bases and J gave up 8 bases; unmatched junction bases: 2. Written as DNA, the CDR3 is TGCGCCAGCAGCTTGGAAGGGGGCTACATTCAGTACTTC. Amino acids: CASSLEGGYIQYF.

The V and J genes are TRBV27 and TRBJ2-1; D unresolved. CDR3 length: 13 amino acids. Germline loops: CDR1 MNHEY, CDR2 SMNVEV (reference sequence). V shed 4 bases and J shed 6 bases, with 10 bases lying between them. CDR3 in DNA: TGTGCCAGCAGTTCTTTTCCTACCAATGAGCAGTTCTTC. It is translated as CASSSFPTNEQFF.

The V call is TRBV10-3, the J call TRBJ2-7; TRBD2 agrees at 9 bases. CDR3 length: 14 amino acids. The germline CDR1 and CDR2 sequences are ENHRY and SYGVKD. Trimming cost V 4 bases and J 1 base; bases outside gene matches: 2. In DNA, the CDR3 is TGTGCCATCAGTGGCCTAGCGGGGTCCTACGAGCAGTACTTC. Translated: CAISGLAGSYEQYF.